The source of this T cell receptor beta chain is a study of T cells in Graves' hyperthyroidism and ophthalmopathy (dated by TCRdb to about 2019). About the investigation overall: Peripheral blood samples were taken at the time of initial diagnosis, prior to any treatment. To identify distinguishing TCR V-J signatures, a discovery cohort of around 100 patients was used, comprising 43 with Graves' ophthalmopathy and some 60 with stable Graves' hyperthyroidism. An independent validation cohort of under 20 hyperthyroidism patients and over 15 patients who later progressed to ophthalmopathy tested prospective prediction of ophthalmopathy. For training and testing, the approximately 92 patients in the discovery cohort were randomly divided in a 7:3 ratio. In addition, the study compared T-cell repertoires in thyroid tissue and in blood from a handful of Graves' hyperthyroidism patients. After blood sampling, hyperthyroidism patients were treated with methimazole at a starting dose of 30 mg daily, and ophthalmopathy patients were treated with high-dose intravenous methylprednisolone. The paper reports TCR Vbeta CDR3 sequencing of more than 120 peripheral blood samples: around 45 ophthalmopathy, roughly 74 hyperthyroidism and around 17 progressor patients.

Amplification of TCR beta CDR3 regions was carried out from RNA transcripts. A first-round RT-PCR of the TCR CDR3 used the HTBI primer set with the Qiagen OneStep RT-PCR kit. Libraries were constructed in a second round of multiplex PCR, after which size selection and purification were performed. Sequencing of the libraries was done on an Illumina HiSeq2000 using paired-end 100 bp reads. Per the source publication's procedure: SOAPnuke was used to process the raw data, removing reads that contained adapters or uncalled bases, had a mean Phred below 15, or lacked an exact match to the constant primer or identifier. COPE v1.2.5 was used to merge high-quality paired reads, and clonotypes were defined as unique nucleotide sequences. MiTCR v1.1 was used to align clonotypes to the IMGT TRBV, TRBD and TRBJ reference segments. Analysis was restricted to V-J combinations with a frequency above 0.0001, which covered 99.2% of repertoires. The TCS score was defined as F50 (clonal expansion) divided by E x V (chaos), with BLOSUM62-based TCRdist calculated between CDR3 peptides within each V-J. Welch's t-statistics and random forest reduced roughly 540 V-J features to 10 to 15, which were used in a naive Bayes classifier (R e1071). TCRdb reprocessed the public reads (quality trimming at Q25 with fastp, clone calling with MiXCR) and kept in-frame beta chains. Under each unique CDR3 protein, matching rows form one entry showing the most common genes and DNA. TCRdb's processing, not the study's, gives the V and J calls here. The sample table contains some 440,000 distinct CDR3 sequences; only one count was recorded for 15% to 18% of them. The biggest ten clones account for around 7.7% of the sample.

Points the paper makes about the study in general: Sample size was not statistically predetermined, and blinding of investigators to group allocation was not performed. In cross-validation, a model built on a 13 V-J signature told ophthalmopathy apart from stable hyperthyroidism with 85% to 90% sensitivity and roughly 81% specificity, and in testing the same model reached 80%/75%. Most expanded thyroid clonotypes (frequency above 0.001) were also found in blood, which suggests that blood repertoires may mirror thyroid immune responses. In validation, the model predicted progression to ophthalmopathy a median of around six months before onset, with about 67% sensitivity and about 72% specificity.

Measured from the cysteine to the phenylalanine, the CDR3 is 15 residues long. Solely the CDR3 DNA is kept, with 45 bases framed from the first base. Looking up the germline V gene (reference sequence) yields CDR1 SGHKS and CDR2 YYEKEE. Trimming accounts for 0 bases at V and 2 bases at J, while the number of junction bases matched to no gene is 2. Stable Graves' hyperthyroidism was defined as the absence of progression to ophthalmopathy over 18 months of follow-up. The hyperthyroidism patients were between 18 and 65 years old and newly diagnosed, with a disease duration of less than 2 months. Exclusion was applied to patients with uncontrolled infections, other autoimmune diseases, pregnancy or lactation. Diagnoses were based on clinical symptoms, serum thyroxine and TRAb, thyroid ultrasound and orbital computed tomography. Ficoll-Paque density gradient centrifugation was used to isolate PBMCs from about 9 ml of fresh peripheral blood. Total RNA was extracted with Trizol reagent, and quality was checked on an Agilent 2100 Bioanalyzer.

This clonotype was seen ten or more times. Its target antigen remains unknown. No base quality values were provided; no much bigger clone lies one nucleotide off. This clonotype originated in a woman under 30 with Graves' hyperthyroidism. The sample consisted of blood. The chain links TRBV5-5 with TRBJ1-2; 9 nucleotides in the junction match TRBD1. The CDR3: CASSLEGTGNYGYTF. The sequence in DNA is TGTGCCAGCAGCTTGGAAGGGACAGGGAACTATGGCTACACCTTC.